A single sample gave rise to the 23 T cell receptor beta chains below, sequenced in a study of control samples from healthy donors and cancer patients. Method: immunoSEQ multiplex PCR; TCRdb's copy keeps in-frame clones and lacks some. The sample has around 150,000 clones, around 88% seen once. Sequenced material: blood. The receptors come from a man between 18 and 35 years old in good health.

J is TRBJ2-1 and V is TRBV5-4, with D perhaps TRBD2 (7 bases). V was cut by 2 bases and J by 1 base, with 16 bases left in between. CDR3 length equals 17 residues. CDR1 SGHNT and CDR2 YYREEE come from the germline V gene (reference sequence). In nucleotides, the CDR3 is TGTGCCAGCAGCTTTGGGGGCCCAGCGGGGTCCTACAATGAGCAGTTCTTC. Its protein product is CASSFGGPAGSYNEQFF.

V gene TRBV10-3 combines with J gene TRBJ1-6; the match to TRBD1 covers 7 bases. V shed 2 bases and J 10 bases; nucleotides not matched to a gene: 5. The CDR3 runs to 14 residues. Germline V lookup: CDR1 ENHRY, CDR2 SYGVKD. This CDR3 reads CAISETQGGSPLHF. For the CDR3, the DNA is TGTGCCATCAGTGAGACCCAGGGGGGGTCACCCCTCCACTTT.

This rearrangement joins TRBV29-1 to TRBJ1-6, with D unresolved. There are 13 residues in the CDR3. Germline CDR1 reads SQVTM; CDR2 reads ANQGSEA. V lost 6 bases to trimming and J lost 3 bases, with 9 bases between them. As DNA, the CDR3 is TGCAGCGTCCAGGAACTCTATAATTCACCCCTCCACTTT. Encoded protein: CSVQELYNSPLHF. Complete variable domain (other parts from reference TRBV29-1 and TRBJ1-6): SAVISQKPSRDICQRGTSLTIQCQVDSQVTMMFWYRQQPGQSLTLIATANQGSEATYESGFVIDKFPISRPNLTFSTLTVSNMSPEDSSIYLCSVQELYNSPLHFGNGTRLTVT.

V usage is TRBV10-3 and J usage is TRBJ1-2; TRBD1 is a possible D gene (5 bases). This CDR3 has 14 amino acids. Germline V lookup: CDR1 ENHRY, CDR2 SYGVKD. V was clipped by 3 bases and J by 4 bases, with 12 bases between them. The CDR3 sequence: CAISDSQGIYGYTF. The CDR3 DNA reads TGTGCCATCAGTGATAGTCAGGGAATCTATGGCTACACCTTC.

CDR3 region: CASSLAVAPGSGNTIYF. DNA of the CDR3: TGTGCCAGCAGCTTAGCGGTAGCCCCCGGGTCTGGAAACACCATATATTTT. The V gene is TRBV7-6, the J gene TRBJ1-3; D is unclear. CDR3 length: 17 residues. Trimming stripped 0 bases from V and 1 base from J, with 13 bases between. Germline V gives CDR1 SGHVS, CDR2 FNYEAQ.

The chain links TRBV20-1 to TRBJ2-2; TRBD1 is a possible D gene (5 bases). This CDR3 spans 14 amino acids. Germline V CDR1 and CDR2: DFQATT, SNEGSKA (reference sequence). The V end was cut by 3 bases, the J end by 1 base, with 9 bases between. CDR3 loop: CSASNRKNTGELFF. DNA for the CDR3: TGCAGTGCTAGTAACAGGAAGAACACCGGGGAGCTGTTTTTT.

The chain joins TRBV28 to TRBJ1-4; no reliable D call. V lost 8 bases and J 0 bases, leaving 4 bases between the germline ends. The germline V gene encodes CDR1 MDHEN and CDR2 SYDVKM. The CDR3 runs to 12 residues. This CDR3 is CASATTNEKLFF. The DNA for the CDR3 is TGTGCCAGCGCTACAACTAATGAAAAACTGTTTTTT.

The CDR3 region has the DNA TGTGCCAGCAGTGACAGGTCGAACACTGAAGCTTTCTTT. It translates to CASSDRSNTEAFF. This sequence joins TRBV28 and TRBJ1-1; weak D call: TRBD1 (6 bases). Trimming left V 5 bases short and J 1 base short, with 8 bases between. Looked up from germline, CDR1 is MDHEN and CDR2 is SYDVKM. The CDR3 runs 13 residues.

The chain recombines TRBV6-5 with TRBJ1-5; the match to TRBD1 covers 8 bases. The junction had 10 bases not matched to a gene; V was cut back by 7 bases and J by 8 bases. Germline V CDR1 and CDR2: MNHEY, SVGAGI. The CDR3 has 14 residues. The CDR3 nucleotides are TGTGCCAGCAAAAGACAGGGGTGGACGGAGCCCCAGCATTTT. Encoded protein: CASKRQGWTEPQHF.

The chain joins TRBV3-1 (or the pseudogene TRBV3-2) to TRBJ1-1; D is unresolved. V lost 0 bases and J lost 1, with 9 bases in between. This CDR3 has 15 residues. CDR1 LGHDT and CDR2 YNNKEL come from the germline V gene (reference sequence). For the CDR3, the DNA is TGTGCCAGCAGCCAAGACCCGACCGGGAACACTGAAGCTTTCTTT. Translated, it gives CASSQDPTGNTEAFF.

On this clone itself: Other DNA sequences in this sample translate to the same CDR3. CDR3 DNA sequence: TGTGCCAGCAGTTATTCCGGTGGAACCGGGGAGCTGTTTTTT. Its translation: CASSYSGGTGELFF. The chain carries TRBV6-5 and TRBJ2-2; D is unclear. The V and J ends lost 3 bases and 5 bases respectively, with 10 bases between them. CDR1 and CDR2 from the germline V gene are MNHEY and SVGAGI. The CDR3 covers 14 residues.

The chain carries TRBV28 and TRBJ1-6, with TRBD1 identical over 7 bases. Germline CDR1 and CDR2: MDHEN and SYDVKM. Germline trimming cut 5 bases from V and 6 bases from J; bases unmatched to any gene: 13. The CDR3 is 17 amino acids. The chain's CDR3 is CASSPPGGREANSPLHF. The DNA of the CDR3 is TGTGCCAGCAGTCCCCCAGGGGGGAGAGAGGCTAATTCACCCCTCCACTTT.

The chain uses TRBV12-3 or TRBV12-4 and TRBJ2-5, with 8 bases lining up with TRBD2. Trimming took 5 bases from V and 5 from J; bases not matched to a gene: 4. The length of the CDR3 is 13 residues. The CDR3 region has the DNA TGTGCCAGCAGTACGGGGGGGCGGGAGACCCAGTACTTC. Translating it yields CASSTGGRETQYF.

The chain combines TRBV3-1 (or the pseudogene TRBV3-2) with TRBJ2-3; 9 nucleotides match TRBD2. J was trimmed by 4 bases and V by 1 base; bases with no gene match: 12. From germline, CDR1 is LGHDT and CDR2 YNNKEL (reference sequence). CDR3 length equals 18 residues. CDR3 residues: CASSQGKSERGDADTQYF. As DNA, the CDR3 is TGTGCCAGCAGCCAAGGGAAGTCGGAGCGGGGGGACGCAGATACGCAGTATTTT.

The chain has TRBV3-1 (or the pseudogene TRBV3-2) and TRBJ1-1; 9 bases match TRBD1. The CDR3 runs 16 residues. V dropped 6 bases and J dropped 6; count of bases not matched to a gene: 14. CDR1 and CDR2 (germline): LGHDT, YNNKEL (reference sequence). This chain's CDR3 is CASRPRLGTGSPEAFF. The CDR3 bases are TGTGCCAGCAGGCCGAGACTCGGGACAGGGAGCCCTGAAGCTTTCTTT.

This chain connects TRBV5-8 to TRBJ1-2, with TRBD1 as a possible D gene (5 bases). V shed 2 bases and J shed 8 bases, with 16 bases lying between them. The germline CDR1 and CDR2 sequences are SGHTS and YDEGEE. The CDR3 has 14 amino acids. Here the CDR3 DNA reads TGTGCCAGCAGCTTTATCCAGGGCCCTCTGGGCTACACCTTC. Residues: CASSFIQGPLGYTF.

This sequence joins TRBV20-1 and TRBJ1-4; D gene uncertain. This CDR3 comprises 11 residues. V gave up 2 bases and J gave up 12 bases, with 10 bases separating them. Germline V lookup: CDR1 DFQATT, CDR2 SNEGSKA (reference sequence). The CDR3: CSARRVGELFF. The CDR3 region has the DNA TGCAGTGCTAGACGGGTCGGGGAACTGTTTTTT.

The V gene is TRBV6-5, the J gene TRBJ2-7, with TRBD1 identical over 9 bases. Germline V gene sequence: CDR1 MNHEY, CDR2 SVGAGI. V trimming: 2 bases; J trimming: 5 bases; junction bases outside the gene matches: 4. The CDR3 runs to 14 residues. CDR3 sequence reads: CASSYGTGIHEQYF. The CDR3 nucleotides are TGTGCCAGCAGTTACGGGACAGGGATCCACGAGCAGTACTTC.

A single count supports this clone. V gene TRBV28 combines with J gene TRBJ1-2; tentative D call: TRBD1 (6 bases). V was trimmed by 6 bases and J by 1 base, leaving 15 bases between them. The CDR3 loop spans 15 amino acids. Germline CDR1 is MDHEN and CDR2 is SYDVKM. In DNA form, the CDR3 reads TGTGCCAGCAGAATTAGGGGGATAAGTAACTATGGCTACACCTTC. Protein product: CASRIRGISNYGYTF.

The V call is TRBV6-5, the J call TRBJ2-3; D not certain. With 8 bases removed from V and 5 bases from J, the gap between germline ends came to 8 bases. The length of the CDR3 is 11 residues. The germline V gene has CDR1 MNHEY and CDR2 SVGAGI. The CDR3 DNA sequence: TGTGCCAGCGGAAGATTAGATACGCAGTATTTT. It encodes CASGRLDTQYF.

The CDR3 DNA is TGTGCCAGCAGCCAAGATTTTACGGGATGGGATTCACCCCTCCACTTT. Residues: CASSQDFTGWDSPLHF. The chain joins TRBV14 to TRBJ1-6, with no clear D. Between the trimmed V and J ends, which lost 0 bases and 8 bases, there was a span of 14 bases. The CDR3 consists of 16 residues. CDR1 is SGHDN and CDR2 is FVKESK in the germline V gene.

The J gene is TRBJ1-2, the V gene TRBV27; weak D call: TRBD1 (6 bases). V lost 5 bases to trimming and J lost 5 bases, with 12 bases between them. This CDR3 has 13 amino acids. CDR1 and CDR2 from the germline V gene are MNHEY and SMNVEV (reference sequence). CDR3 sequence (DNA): TGTGCCAGCAGTGCGGGACAATCGTATGGCTACACCTTC. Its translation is CASSAGQSYGYTF.

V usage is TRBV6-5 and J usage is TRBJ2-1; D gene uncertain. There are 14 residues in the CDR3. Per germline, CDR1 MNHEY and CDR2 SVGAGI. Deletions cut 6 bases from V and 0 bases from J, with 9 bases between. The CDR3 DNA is TGTGCCAGCAGCCGGGCCAGCTCCTACAATGAGCAGTTCTTC. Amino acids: CASSRASSYNEQFF.